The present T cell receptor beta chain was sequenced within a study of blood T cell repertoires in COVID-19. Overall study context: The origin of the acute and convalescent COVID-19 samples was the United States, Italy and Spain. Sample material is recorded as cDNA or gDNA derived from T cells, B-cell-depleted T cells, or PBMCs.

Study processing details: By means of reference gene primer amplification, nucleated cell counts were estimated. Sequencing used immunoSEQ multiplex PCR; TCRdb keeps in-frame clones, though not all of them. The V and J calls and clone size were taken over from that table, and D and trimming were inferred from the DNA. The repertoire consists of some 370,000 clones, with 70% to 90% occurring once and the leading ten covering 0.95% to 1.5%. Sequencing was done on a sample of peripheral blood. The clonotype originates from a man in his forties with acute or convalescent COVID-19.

The DNA for the CDR3 is TGTGCCAGCAGTTTCGCGAACACCGGGGAGCTGTTTTTT. Translated: CASSFANTGELFF. V usage is TRBV12-3 or TRBV12-4 and J usage is TRBJ2-2; no firm D call. This CDR3 is 13 amino acids long. Trimming cost V 3 bases and J 0 bases, with 2 bases left between them.